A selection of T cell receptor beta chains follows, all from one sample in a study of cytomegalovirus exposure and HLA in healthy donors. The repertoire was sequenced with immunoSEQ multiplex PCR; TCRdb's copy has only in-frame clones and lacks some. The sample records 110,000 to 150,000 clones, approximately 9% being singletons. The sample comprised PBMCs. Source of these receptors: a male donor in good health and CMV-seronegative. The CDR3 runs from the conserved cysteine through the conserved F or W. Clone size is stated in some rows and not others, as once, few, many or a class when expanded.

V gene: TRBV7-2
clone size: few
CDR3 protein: CASSLRSGQGMEAFF

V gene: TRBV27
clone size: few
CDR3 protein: CASSLGSLYEQYF

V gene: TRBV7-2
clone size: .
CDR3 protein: CASSPANSAYEQYF

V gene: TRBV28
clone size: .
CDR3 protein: CASSGLEGKLFF

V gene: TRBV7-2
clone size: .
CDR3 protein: CASSGSGSGYEQYF

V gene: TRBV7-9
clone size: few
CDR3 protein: CASSLRSGGNTEAFF

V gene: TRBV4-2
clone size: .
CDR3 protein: CASSQDGSPGERTLYEQYF

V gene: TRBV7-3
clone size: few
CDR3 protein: CASSPPGGRTEAFF

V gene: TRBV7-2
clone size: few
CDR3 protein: CASSSRLSGSLPSGDEQFF

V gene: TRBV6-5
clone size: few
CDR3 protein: CASSDRFSGANVLTF

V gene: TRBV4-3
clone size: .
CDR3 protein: CASSQDLTSRPYEQYF

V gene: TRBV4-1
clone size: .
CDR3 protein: CASSQEPAGSSYEQYF

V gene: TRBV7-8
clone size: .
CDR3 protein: CATRGRWGTEAFF

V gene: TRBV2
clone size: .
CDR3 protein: CASRGGANYGYTF

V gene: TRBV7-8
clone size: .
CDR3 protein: CASTSSWGGPYNEQFF

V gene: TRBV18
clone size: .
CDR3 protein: CASSPTVTGEQYF